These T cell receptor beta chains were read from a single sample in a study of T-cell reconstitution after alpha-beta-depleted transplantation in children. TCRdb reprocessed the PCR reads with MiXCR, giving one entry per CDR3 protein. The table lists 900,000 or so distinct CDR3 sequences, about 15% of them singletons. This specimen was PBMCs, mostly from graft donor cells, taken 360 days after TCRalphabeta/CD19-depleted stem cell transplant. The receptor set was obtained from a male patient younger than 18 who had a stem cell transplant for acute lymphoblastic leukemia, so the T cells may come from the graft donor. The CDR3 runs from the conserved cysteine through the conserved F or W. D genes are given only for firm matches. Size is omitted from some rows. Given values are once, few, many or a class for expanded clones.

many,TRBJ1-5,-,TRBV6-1,CASKTTDYSNQPQHF,TGTGCCAGCAAAACGACAGACTATAGCAATCAGCCCCAGCATTTT
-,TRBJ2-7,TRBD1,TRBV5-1,CASSPNPPGTGIHEQYF,TGCGCCAGCTCGCCAAACCCTCCCGGGACAGGTATCCACGAGCAGTACTTC
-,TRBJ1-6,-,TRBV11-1,CASSLLGHESSYNSPLHF,TGTGCCAGCAGCTTATTAGGTCACGAAAGCTCCTATAATTCACCCCTCCACTTT
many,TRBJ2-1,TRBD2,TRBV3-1,CASSLISGGNEQFF,TGTGCCAGCAGCCTCATTTCGGGGGGCAATGAGCAGTTCTTC
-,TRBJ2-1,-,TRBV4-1,CASSQVGKIYEQFF,TGCGCCAGCAGCCAAGTGGGAAAAATCTATGAGCAGTTCTTC
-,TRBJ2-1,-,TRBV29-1,CSVEGRIRTNEQFF,TGCAGCGTTGAAGGTAGGATTAGAACGAATGAGCAGTTCTTC
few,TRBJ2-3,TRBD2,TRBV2,CASSEALLAGGSDTQYF,TGTGCCAGCAGTGAAGCTCTCTTAGCGGGAGGATCTGATACGCAGTATTTT
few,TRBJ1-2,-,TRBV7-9,CASSDADRFLYGYTF,TGTGCCAGCAGCGACGCGGACAGATTCCTCTATGGCTACACCTTC
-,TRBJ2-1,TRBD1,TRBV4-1,CASSQGDRGKSDEQFF,TGCGCCAGCAGCCAGGGGGACAGGGGCAAGTCCGATGAGCAGTTCTTC
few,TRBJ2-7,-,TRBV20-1,CSASSRRAISYEQYF,TGCAGTGCTAGTTCCCGGAGGGCTATCTCCTACGAGCAGTACTTC
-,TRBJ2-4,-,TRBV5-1,CASSPGQRELAKNIQYF,TGCGCCAGCAGCCCCGGCCAAAGGGAACTAGCCAAAAACATTCAGTACTTC
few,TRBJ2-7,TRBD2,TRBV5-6,CASRLAGGPGTYEQYF,TGTGCCAGCCGACTAGCGGGAGGGCCAGGAACCTACGAGCAGTACTTC
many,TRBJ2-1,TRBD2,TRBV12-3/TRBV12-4,CASSSTGVAGASYNEQFF,TGTGCCAGCAGTTCCACCGGGGTAGCGGGAGCGTCCTACAATGAGCAGTTCTTC
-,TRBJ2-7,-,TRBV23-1,CASSQSQVEQYF,TGCGCCAGCAGTCAATCGCAGGTGGAGCAGTACTTC
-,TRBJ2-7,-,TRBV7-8,CASSLVLLRDLAYEQYF,TGTGCCAGCAGCTTAGTACTGCTCCGGGACTTAGCCTACGAGCAGTACTTC
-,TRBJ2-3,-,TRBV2,CASAPGEWGTHDTQYF,TGTGCCAGCGCGCCAGGGGAGTGGGGCACGCACGATACGCAGTATTTT
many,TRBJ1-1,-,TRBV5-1,CASSLSDRVEAFF,TGCGCCAGCAGCTTATCTGATAGGGTTGAAGCTTTCTTT
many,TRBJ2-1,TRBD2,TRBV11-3,CASSPRTSGRNEQFF,TGTGCCAGCAGCCCTAGGACTAGCGGGAGGAATGAGCAGTTCTTC
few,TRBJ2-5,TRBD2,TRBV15,CATSRAGEGETQYF,TGTGCCACCAGCAGAGCGGGGGAGGGAGAGACCCAGTACTTC
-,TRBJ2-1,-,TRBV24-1,CATSDFGPVNEQFF,TGTGCCACCAGTGATTTCGGGCCTGTTAATGAGCAGTTCTTC
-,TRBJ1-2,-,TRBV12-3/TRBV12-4,CASSPGLGTNYGYTF,TGTGCCAGCAGTCCCGGCTTGGGAACTAACTATGGCTACACCTTC
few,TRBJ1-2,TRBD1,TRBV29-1,CSVIFRTGDGYTF,TGCAGCGTTATCTTTAGGACAGGGGATGGCTACACCTTC
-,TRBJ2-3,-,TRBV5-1,CASSLRKGGASTDTQYF,TGCGCCAGCAGCTTGCGTAAGGGCGGGGCTAGCACAGATACGCAGTATTTT
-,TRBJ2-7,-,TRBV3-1,CASSPVSSALSYEQYF,TGTGCCAGCAGCCCTGTGAGCAGCGCGCTCTCCTACGAGCAGTACTTC
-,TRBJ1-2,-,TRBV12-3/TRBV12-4,CASSLAEGGYGYTF,TGTGCCAGCAGTTTAGCGGAAGGGGGCTATGGCTACACCTTC
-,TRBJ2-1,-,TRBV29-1,CSVETRVSYNEQFF,TGCAGCGTTGAAACCAGGGTCTCCTACAATGAGCAGTTCTTC
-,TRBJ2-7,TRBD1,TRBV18,CASVQGASYEQYF,TGTGCCAGCGTACAGGGGGCCTCCTACGAGCAGTACTTC
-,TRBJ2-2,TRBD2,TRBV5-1,CASSFFAGATNTGELFF,TGCGCCAGCAGCTTCTTTGCGGGAGCTACGAACACCGGGGAGCTGTTTTTT
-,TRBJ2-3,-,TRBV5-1,CASSLEGGASTDTQYF,TGCGCCAGCAGCTTGGAGGGCGGAGCTAGCACAGATACGCAGTATTTT
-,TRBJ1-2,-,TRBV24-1,CATSDYPGLGGYTF,TGTGCCACCAGTGACTACCCTGGACTAGGCGGCTACACCTTC
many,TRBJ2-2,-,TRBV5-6,CASSLFVMTTGELFF,TGTGCCAGCAGCTTGTTCGTCATGACCACCGGGGAGCTGTTTTTT